This TCR beta chain was recorded in a study of blood T cell repertoires in COVID-19. About this clone: Additional DNA sequences in this sample encode the identical CDR3.

Sequencing was performed with immunoSEQ multiplex PCR; in TCRdb, only in-frame clones are kept and a portion is missing. The sample contains 100,000 to 150,000 clones, over 80% of which appear only once. V was trimmed by 1 base and J by 0 bases, leaving 8 bases between them. This CDR3 spans 15 amino acids. Per the germline V gene, CDR1 is KGHSH and CDR2 is LQKENI. The specimen was peripheral blood. The chain combines TRBV18 with TRBJ2-3; possibly TRBD1 for D (5 bases). The source of this sequence is a man aged 40-50 years with active or convalescent COVID-19. The CDR3 spells CASSPRDSSTDTQYF. For the CDR3, the DNA is TGTGCCAGCTCACCACGAGACAGTAGCACAGATACGCAGTATTTT. Together with reference TRBV18 and TRBJ2-3, the CDR3 gives the full variable domain: NAGVMQNPRHLVRRRGQEARLRCSPMKGHSHVYWYRQLPEEGLKFMVYLQKENIIDESGMPKERFSAEFPKEGPSILRIQQVVRGDSAAYFCASSPRDSSTDTQYFGPGTRLTVL.